A single sample is the source of the 29 T cell receptor beta chains below, sequenced in a study of type 1 regulatory T cells. MiXCR, applied by TCRdb to the reads, yields one record per CDR3 protein. The repertoire holds roughly 67,000 distinct CDR3 sequences, with about three fifths as singletons. What these receptors recognize is not known. Sequenced material: cultured T cells, either the whole culture or a sorted T cell fraction (not recorded which). Subset described: Tr1-enriched cell product generated in vitro against host alloantigens. The receptor source for this set is a human donor in good health.

The chain joins TRBV20-1 to TRBJ1-1, with 8 bases fitting TRBD1. Germline V gene data show CDR1 as DFQATT and CDR2 as SNEGSKA (reference sequence). The V segment lost 6 bases and the J segment 6 bases; nucleotides outside the gene matches: 6. The CDR3 contains 12 residues. CDR3 bases: TGCAGTGCCGACAGGGACAGGTCTGAAGCTTTCTTT. Translating gives CSADRDRSEAFF.

V is TRBV6-2 or TRBV6-3 and J is TRBJ2-7; 9 nucleotides match TRBD2. Germline V gives CDR1 MNHEY, CDR2 SVGEGT. The CDR3 is 15 residues long. The CDR3 region has the DNA TGTACCGGCAGAGAGAGCGGGAGGCTCGGGAGTGAGCAGTACTTC. Translated: CTGRESGRLGSEQYF.

This rearrangement joins TRBV20-1 to TRBJ1-2; no clear D. The CDR3 has 12 amino acids. V dropped 6 bases and J dropped 5 bases, with 13 bases sitting between them. CDR1 is DFQATT and CDR2 is SNEGSKA in the germline V gene (reference sequence). The CDR3 nucleotides are TGCAGTGCCACCGGCTACGAGTATGGCTACACCTTC. It codes for CSATGYEYGYTF.

The chain is built from TRBV20-1 and TRBJ2-7; D remains ambiguous. V lost 0 bases and J lost 3, with 15 bases in between. This CDR3 has 15 residues. Germline values: CDR1 DFQATT, CDR2 SNEGSKA (reference sequence). CDR3 region: CSARDQRTSRYEQYF. The CDR3, as DNA: TGCAGTGCTAGAGATCAGAGGACCTCACGCTACGAGCAGTACTTC.

This clonotype turned up a few times. The chain links TRBV3-1 to TRBJ2-5; D might be TRBD2 (5 bases). Germline CDR1 is LGHDT and CDR2 is YNNKEL (reference sequence). The CDR3 length is 16 residues. V lost 0 bases and J lost 5, with 16 bases in between. The CDR3 DNA follows: TGTGCCAGCAGCCAAGATCTGACGGGAAAGTTGGAGACCCAGTACTTC. It codes for CASSQDLTGKLETQYF.

The chain links TRBV20-1 to TRBJ2-1, with 9 nucleotides matching TRBD2. Germline CDR1 and CDR2: DFQATT and SNEGSKA (reference sequence). The trim removed 0 bases at V and 6 bases at J, leaving 6 bases unmatched. CDR3 length: 15 residues. The DNA for the CDR3 is TGCAGTGCTAGAGAGAGCGGGAGGCTTAGCAATGAGCAGTTCTTC. The encoded protein is CSARESGRLSNEQFF.

This clonotype was seen a handful of times. This CDR3 is CASSAKMATGSGNTIYF. The CDR3 nucleotides are TGTGCCAGCAGCGCAAAAATGGCGACAGGTTCAGGAAACACCATATATTTT. The V and J genes are TRBV9 and TRBJ1-3, with D possibly matching TRBD1 (6 bases). The CDR3 is made up of 17 amino acids. The V gene's germline CDR1 is SGDLS and CDR2 YYNGEE. Trimming cost V 3 bases and J 4 bases, with 20 bases left between them.

This rearrangement joins TRBV21-1 to TRBJ1-2; TRBD1, the table's D call, lacks a check against the DNA. TRBV21-1 is reported as a pseudogene. The CDR3 is 15 amino acids. In DNA form, the CDR3 reads TGTGCCAGCAACCTGGGGAACAGGGGACTCTATGGCTACACCTTC. It encodes CASNLGNRGLYGYTF.

The CDR3 DNA reads TGTGCCAGCAGCTTAAGGGGCCGCGAGCAGTACTTC. Translation gives CASSLRGREQYF. The chain couples TRBV7-2 to TRBJ2-7, with D perhaps matching TRBD1 (5 bases). The CDR3 totals 12 residues. V was clipped by 2 bases and J by 6 bases, with 8 bases between them. Germline loops: CDR1 SGHTA, CDR2 FQGNSA. The full variable domain, in which reference TRBV7-2 and TRBJ2-7 provide the parts outside the CDR3, is GAGVSQSPSNKVTEKGKDVELRCDPISGHTALYWYRQSLGQGLEFLIYFQGNSAPDKSGLPSDRFSAERTGGSVSTLTIQRTQQEDSAVYLCASSLRGREQYFGPGTRLTVT.

This clonotype was found a few times. This chain links TRBV6-6 with TRBJ1-1; 11 nucleotides agree with TRBD1. CDR3 length equals 17 residues. Per germline, CDR1 MNHNY and CDR2 SVGAGI (reference sequence). J lost 2 bases, V lost 1 base, and 6 bases had no gene match. The CDR3 sequence: CASSYYRTGGVNTEAFF. The CDR3 coding sequence is TGTGCCAGCAGTTACTATCGGACAGGGGGCGTAAACACTGAAGCTTTCTTT.

The rearrangement uses TRBV28 and TRBJ2-1; 10 bases line up with TRBD2. CDR3 length: 14 residues. V lost 3 bases and J lost 10; bases outside the gene matches: 6. Germline assignment: CDR1 MDHEN and CDR2 SYDVKM. CDR3 bases: TGTGCCAGCAGTTTGACAGCGGGAGGGAGGGAGCAGTTCTTC. It yields the protein CASSLTAGGREQFF.

In its sample, this clonotype was seen a few times. J is TRBJ2-1 and V is TRBV7-6; D is ambiguous. The ends were cut back, 2 bases at V and 9 bases at J, with 14 bases in the middle. Germline V gene lookup returns CDR1 SGHVS and CDR2 FNYEAQ. The CDR3 has 14 amino acids. CDR3 sequence: CASSLYEWGSEQFF. The CDR3 region has the DNA TGTGCCAGCAGCTTATATGAGTGGGGTAGTGAGCAGTTCTTC. Combining the CDR3 with reference TRBV7-6 and TRBJ2-1 gives the whole variable domain GAGVSQSPRYKVTKRGQDVALRCDPISGHVSLYWYRQALGQGPEFLTYFNYEAQQDKSGLPNDRFSAERPEGSISTLTIQRTEQRDSAMYRCASSLYEWGSEQFFGPGTRLTVL.

The chain joins TRBV5-1 to TRBJ2-4; TRBD1 agrees at 8 bases. CDR1 is SGHRS, CDR2 YFSETQ, per germline. The CDR3 loop spans 15 amino acids. V lost 0 bases and J lost 8; bases outside the gene matches: 7. The CDR3 loop reads CASSLGTGIGDIQYF. Here the CDR3 DNA reads TGCGCCAGCAGCTTGGGGACAGGGATCGGGGACATTCAGTACTTC. The full variable domain, in which reference TRBV5-1 and TRBJ2-4 provide the parts outside the CDR3, is KAGVTQTPRYLIKTRGQQVTLSCSPISGHRSVSWYQQTPGQGLQFLFEYFSETQRNKGNFPGRFSGRQFSNSRSEMNVSTLELGDSALYLCASSLGTGIGDIQYFGAGTRLSVL.

V gene TRBV10-3 combines with J gene TRBJ2-3; 7 nucleotides align to TRBD2. Germline CDR1 ENHRY, CDR2 SYGVKD. This CDR3 has 13 amino acids. The V and J ends lost 10 bases and 5 bases, in that order; junction bases with no gene match: 9. CDR3 DNA: TGTGCCAACCGGGAGGAAGGGGTAGATACGCAGTATTTT. Protein: CANREEGVDTQYF.

This clonotype was counted a few times. The CDR3 nucleotides are TGCAGTGCTCGCGGGAGCACAGATACGCAGTATTTT. Residues: CSARGSTDTQYF. V gene TRBV20-1 combines with J gene TRBJ2-3, with D perhaps TRBD2 (5 bases). Deletions cut 5 bases from V and 0 bases from J, with 6 bases between. Germline values: CDR1 DFQATT, CDR2 SNEGSKA (reference sequence). The CDR3 runs 12 residues.

The chain links TRBV18 to TRBJ2-1, with D hard to call. Trimming left V 3 bases short and J 1 base short, with 10 bases between. Germline V gene data show CDR1 as KGHSH and CDR2 as LQKENI. This CDR3 contains 15 residues. CDR3: CASSPGGSSYNEQFF. The DNA for the CDR3 is TGTGCCAGCTCACCCGGCGGATCGTCCTACAATGAGCAGTTCTTC.

This clonotype was observed a handful of times. Its ends do not fully match the called genes, so a read error is possible. CDR3 loop: CSANSGRAYEQYF. CDR3 nucleotide sequence: TGCAGCGCTAATAGCGGGAGGGCTTACGAGCAGTACTTC. The chain recombines TRBV20-1 with TRBJ2-7; 11 nucleotides agree with TRBD2. Germline values: CDR1 DFQATT, CDR2 SNEGSKA (reference sequence). This CDR3 contains 13 residues.

The J gene is TRBJ1-1, the V gene TRBV10-3; D possibly corresponds to TRBD1 (6 bases). The CDR3 is 14 residues long. Germline CDR1 and CDR2: ENHRY and SYGVKD. V shed 6 bases and J shed 0 bases, with 11 bases lying between them. CDR3 residues: CAISQDSMNTEAFF. The CDR3 DNA follows: TGTGCCATCAGCCAGGACAGTATGAACACTGAAGCTTTCTTT.

This chain connects TRBV20-1 to TRBJ2-1; 11 nucleotides agree with TRBD2. Per germline, CDR1 DFQATT and CDR2 SNEGSKA (reference sequence). This CDR3 region has 14 residues. The CDR3 reads CSVALIAGGHEQFF. The DNA of the CDR3 is TGCAGCGTTGCCCTGATAGCGGGAGGGCATGAGCAGTTCTTC.

The chain recombines TRBV6-2 or TRBV6-3 with TRBJ2-5; the match to TRBD2 covers 9 bases. Losses at the gene ends were 6 bases for V and 1 base for J; bases not matched to a gene: 3. The germline V gene has CDR1 MNHEY and CDR2 SVGEGT. This CDR3 region has 14 residues. CDR3 amino acids: CASRPSGTQETQYF. The CDR3 DNA sequence: TGTGCCAGCAGGCCTAGCGGGACCCAAGAGACCCAGTACTTC.

This chain connects TRBV5-5 to TRBJ1-1; 9 nucleotides line up with TRBD1. The CDR3 is 16 residues long. V was pared by 1 base and J by 4 bases, with 8 bases of the junction left unmatched. CDR1 is SGHKS, CDR2 YYEKEE, per germline (reference sequence). The CDR3 spells CASSLFGTGSATEAFF. The DNA for the CDR3 is TGTGCCAGCAGCTTGTTCGGGACAGGGTCTGCCACTGAAGCTTTCTTT. The full variable domain, its missing parts supplied by reference TRBV5-5 and TRBJ1-1, is DAGVTQSPTHLIKTRGQQVTLRCSPISGHKSVSWYQQVLGQGPQFIFQYYEKEERGRGNFPDRFSARQFPNYSSELNVNALLLGDSALYLCASSLFGTGSATEAFFGQGTRLTVV.

The sample holds a few counts of this clonotype. The J gene is TRBJ1-2, the V gene TRBV25-1; D is uncertain. Germline V gene sequence: CDR1 MGHDK, CDR2 SYGVNS. The CDR3 covers 13 residues. V dropped 6 bases and J dropped 6 bases, with 14 bases sitting between them. The CDR3 nucleotides are TGTGCCAGCAGAGATGCTTATTTCAATGGCTACACCTTC. Encoded protein: CASRDAYFNGYTF.

The chain is built from TRBV2 and TRBJ1-5; D is uncertain. V lost 6 bases and J 11 bases, leaving 17 bases between the germline ends. Germline CDR1 reads SNHLY; CDR2 reads FYNNEI. The length of the CDR3 is 13 residues. The CDR3 DNA follows: TGTGCCAGCAGAACCTCCCTGTTTGGGTCCCAGCATTTT. Its protein is CASRTSLFGSQHF. The full variable domain, completed using reference TRBV2 and TRBJ1-5, is EPEVTQTPSHQVTQMGQEVILRCVPISNHLYFYWYRQILGQKVEFLVSFYNNEISEKSEIFDDQFSVERPDGSNFTLKIRSTKLEDSAMYFCASRTSLFGSQHFGDGTRLSIL.

J is TRBJ2-1 and V is TRBV4-1, with TRBD2 matching over 7 bases. Trimming at V came to 4 bases and at J to 7 bases, leaving 10 bases not matched to a gene. Per the germline V gene, CDR1 is MGHRA and CDR2 is YSYEKL. There are 15 residues in the CDR3. The chain's CDR3 is CASSPLILARNEQFF. The CDR3 DNA reads as TGCGCCAGCAGCCCTCTGATACTAGCGAGGAATGAGCAGTTCTTC.

DNA of the CDR3: TGTGCCAGCAGAAGATGGACGCAGTATTTT. Translation: CASRRWTQYF. This sequence joins TRBV21-1 and TRBJ2-3. TRBV21-1 constitutes a pseudogene. The CDR3 sequence is 10 residues long.

This clonotype came up a few times. The chain combines TRBV12-3 or TRBV12-4 with TRBJ2-5, with 10 bases fitting TRBD1. The CDR3 is made up of 14 amino acids. V was pared by 8 bases and J by 5 bases, with 8 bases of the junction left unmatched. The CDR3 protein is CASGRQGAYETQYF. The CDR3 DNA sequence: TGTGCCAGCGGACGACAGGGGGCATACGAGACCCAGTACTTC.

This clonotype has just a few counts. The rearrangement uses TRBV5-1 and TRBJ1-1, with D unresolved. Trimming removed 0 bases from V and 7 bases from J, with 10 bases in between. The CDR3 has 13 amino acids. Germline V gene data show CDR1 as SGHRS and CDR2 as YFSETQ. The CDR3 region is CASSLDGWGEAFF. The CDR3 nucleotides are TGCGCCAGCAGCTTGGATGGCTGGGGTGAAGCTTTCTTT.

There are a few counts of this clonotype. This chain links TRBV24-1 with TRBJ1-2; D may be TRBD1 (5 bases). The CDR3 length is 11 residues. V lost 6 bases and J lost 4, with 5 bases in between. The germline CDR1 and CDR2 sequences are KGHDR and SFDVKD. The DNA of the CDR3 is TGTGCCACCAGTAGGGGCTATGGCTACACCTTC. Protein: CATSRGYGYTF.

The J gene is TRBJ2-7, the V gene TRBV14, with 12 bases aligning to TRBD2. The CDR3 runs 24 residues. Per germline, CDR1 SGHDN and CDR2 FVKESK. V dropped 0 bases and J dropped 0; count of bases not matched to a gene: 24. CDR3 bases: TGTGCCAGCAGCCAAGATTCAGTGATACAACTAGCGGGAGGTCGATTCTTCAACTCCTACGAGCAGTACTTC. Translating gives CASSQDSVIQLAGGRFFNSYEQYF. The whole variable domain, filled in from reference TRBV14 and TRBJ2-7, reads EAGVTQFPSHSVIEKGQTVTLRCDPISGHDNLYWYRRVMGKEIKFLLHFVKESKQDESGMPNNRFLAERTGGTYSTLKVQPAELEDSGVYFCASSQDSVIQLAGGRFFNSYEQYFGPGTRLTVT.